This TCR beta chain was obtained from a study of blood T cell repertoires in COVID-19. Overall study: Sources were T cells, B-cell-depleted T cells, or PBMCs; the material itself was cDNA or gDNA.

The CDR3 runs 17 residues. Germline values: CDR1 SGHDT, CDR2 YYEEEE. V trimming: 4 bases; J trimming: 2 bases; junction bases outside the gene matches: 12. Original data processing: How many nucleated cells were present was estimated from reference gene primer amplification. This table comes from immunoSEQ multiplex PCR, and its TCRdb copy is limited to in-frame clones, with some not included. For V, J and clone size, that table is used; D and trimming come from the DNA. The sample lists more than 65,000 clones; over 65% were seen once. This clonotype was obtained from a human donor in a cohort sampled during active COVID-19. The sequenced material came from peripheral blood. This sequence joins TRBV5-6 and TRBJ2-1, with 7 bases that match TRBD2. CDR3 amino acids: CASSGRLAKPPYNEQFF. The CDR3 DNA follows: TGTGCCAGCAGCGGTAGACTAGCCAAGCCCCCCTACAATGAGCAGTTCTTC. Using reference TRBV5-6 and TRBJ2-1 for the parts outside the CDR3, the full variable domain is DAGVTQSPTHLIKTRGQQVTLRCSPKSGHDTVSWYQQALGQGPQFIFQYYEEEERQRGNFPDRFSGHQFPNYSSELNVNALLLGDSALYLCASSGRLAKPPYNEQFFGPGTRLTVL.